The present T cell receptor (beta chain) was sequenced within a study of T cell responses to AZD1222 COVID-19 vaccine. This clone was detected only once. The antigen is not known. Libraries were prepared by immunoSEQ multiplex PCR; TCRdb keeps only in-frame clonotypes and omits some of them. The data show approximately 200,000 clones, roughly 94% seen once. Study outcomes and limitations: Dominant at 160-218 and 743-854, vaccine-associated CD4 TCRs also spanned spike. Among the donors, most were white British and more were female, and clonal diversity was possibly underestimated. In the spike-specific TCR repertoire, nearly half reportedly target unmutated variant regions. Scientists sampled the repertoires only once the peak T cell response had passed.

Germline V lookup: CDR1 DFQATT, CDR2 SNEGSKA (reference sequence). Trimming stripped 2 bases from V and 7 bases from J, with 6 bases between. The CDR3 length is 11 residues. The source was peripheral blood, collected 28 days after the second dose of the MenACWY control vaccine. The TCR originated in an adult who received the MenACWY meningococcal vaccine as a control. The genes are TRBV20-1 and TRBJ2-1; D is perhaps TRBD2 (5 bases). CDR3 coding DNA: TGCAGTGCTAGAAGGGAGAATGAGCAGTTCTTC. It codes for CSARRENEQFF.